This TCR beta chain was captured by sequencing in a study of molecular identifiers for immune sequencing clone quantification. General observations from the study: The study found clones above 20 RNA copies held over 98% of effector molecules and under 1% in naive cells.

TCRdb passed the PCR reads through MiXCR, listing each CDR3 protein once. The table shows about 640,000 distinct CDR3 sequences, with nearly 20% occurring only once. J was trimmed by 8 bases and V by 0 bases; bases with no gene match: 14. The CDR3 consists of 18 residues. CDR1 and CDR2 from the germline V gene are LGHNA and YSLEER. In its sample, this clonotype was seen many times. Antigen unknown. The specimen sequenced was naive CD8+ T cells from blood, with Jurkat cell RNA spiked in. Noted subset: FACS-sorted CD8+CD4-CCR7+CD45RA+ naive T cells. This receptor was obtained from a human donor in good health. Some libraries in this study had Jurkat cell RNA spiked in. This sequence joins TRBV4-3 and TRBJ1-4; 8 bases fit TRBD1. The CDR3 DNA sequence: TGCGCCAGCAGCCAAGATGACAGGGGAAGACTGAGAAGCGAAAAACTGTTTTTT. Residues: CASSQDDRGRLRSEKLFF.